The 21 T cell receptor beta chains reported below all come from one sample, sequenced in a study of cytomegalovirus exposure and HLA in healthy donors. The primer mix had 60 Vbeta and 13 Jbeta primers. The table came from immunoSEQ multiplex PCR; TCRdb's copy has only in-frame clones and leaves some out. The profile shows more than 40,000 clones, 81% of them singletons. The sequenced material came from PBMCs. These receptors all come from a man aged 45 to 65 in good health and CMV-seronegative.

In DNA form, the CDR3 reads TGCAGCGCGCTTATGACAGGGAAGATCAATGAGCAGTTCTTC. Protein product: CSALMTGKINEQFF. The V call is TRBV29-1, the J call TRBJ2-1, with 7 positions matching TRBD1. CDR3 size: 14 residues. Germline V lookup: CDR1 SQVTM, CDR2 ANQGSEA. The trim removed 7 bases at V and 6 bases at J, leaving 12 bases unmatched.

The chain uses TRBV18 and TRBJ1-1; D is ambiguous. V gave up 5 bases and J gave up 1 base, with 8 bases separating them. The CDR3 contains 13 residues. Germline V gene lookup returns CDR1 KGHSH and CDR2 LQKENI. CDR3 sequence: CASSVTANTEAFF. The CDR3 DNA follows: TGTGCCAGCTCAGTCACAGCGAACACTGAAGCTTTCTTT.

This rearrangement joins TRBV7-9 to TRBJ1-1; tentative D call: TRBD1 (5 bases). Trimming removed 7 bases at V and 0 bases at J, with 15 bases between. Germline CDR1 reads SEHNR; CDR2 reads FQNEAQ (reference sequence). There are 15 residues in the CDR3. The CDR3 reads CASIPAPRVNTEAFF. Here the CDR3 DNA reads TGTGCCAGCATTCCAGCTCCCAGGGTGAACACTGAAGCTTTCTTT. Using reference TRBV7-9 and TRBJ1-1 for the parts outside the CDR3, the full variable domain is DTGVSQNPRHKITKRGQNVTFRCDPISEHNRLYWYRQTLGQGPEFLTYFQNEAQLEKSRLLSDRFSAERPKGSFSTLEIQRTEQGDSAMYLCASIPAPRVNTEAFFGQGTRLTVV.

This clone was observed once. DNA of the CDR3: TGTGCCCACCAGCAACTTGGACTCGAGCAGTACTTC. It specifies CAHQQLGLEQYF. The chain combines TRBV2 with TRBJ2-7; a possible D gene is TRBD2 (5 bases). Looked up from germline, CDR1 is SNHLY and CDR2 is FYNNEI. V was pared by 11 bases and J by 6 bases, with 17 bases between. The length of the CDR3 is 12 residues.

This chain uses TRBV4-3 with TRBJ2-7, with 12 bases fitting TRBD2. The J segment lost 4 bases and the V segment lost 2 bases, leaving 3 bases of the junction unmatched. CDR1 is LGHNA, CDR2 YSLEER, per germline. CDR3 length: 15 amino acids. Here the CDR3 reads CASSQLAGGPYEQYF. The DNA of the CDR3 is TGCGCCAGCAGCCAACTAGCGGGAGGGCCATACGAGCAGTACTTC.

V is TRBV4-3 and J is TRBJ1-2, with a weak D call TRBD1 (5 bases). Trimming cost V 0 bases and J 8 bases, with 19 bases left between them. Germline loops: CDR1 LGHNA, CDR2 YSLEER. The CDR3 is 16 amino acids. The CDR3 DNA sequence: TGCGCCAGCAGCCAAGATCCCGGGACTTCCTATGGAGGCTACACCTTC. Translating it yields CASSQDPGTSYGGYTF.

This chain joins TRBV27 and TRBJ1-1; 10 bases are a match to TRBD1. Germline V gene data show CDR1 as MNHEY and CDR2 as SMNVEV (reference sequence). The CDR3 runs to 15 residues. After removal of 5 bases from V and 7 bases from J, the junction contained 10 bases not matched to a gene. The chain's CDR3 is CASSARTGGRIEAFF. The DNA of the CDR3 is TGTGCCAGCAGTGCCCGGACAGGGGGTCGTATTGAAGCTTTCTTT.

The chain recombines TRBV5-1 with TRBJ2-2, with 7 bases matching TRBD2. CDR1 SGHRS and CDR2 YFSETQ come from the germline V gene. The CDR3 length is 15 residues. J was trimmed by 6 bases and V by 2 bases; bases with no gene match: 7. The CDR3: CASSFPSGRSGELFF. The CDR3 coding sequence is TGCGCCAGCAGCTTCCCTAGCGGTCGCTCCGGGGAGCTGTTTTTT.

This chain connects TRBV2 to TRBJ1-2, with a possible D match to TRBD1 (5 bases). V lost 3 bases and J 1 base, leaving 12 bases between the germline ends. CDR3 size: 15 residues. Germline V CDR1 and CDR2: SNHLY, FYNNEI. CDR3 nucleotide sequence: TGTGCCAGCAGTGAGTTACAGGTGATTAACTATGGCTACACCTTC. Translating gives CASSELQVINYGYTF.

The J gene is TRBJ1-6, the V gene TRBV6-5; the D is unclear. In germline, CDR1 is MNHEY, CDR2 SVGAGI. Trimming shortened V by 5 bases and J by 10 bases, and 12 bases separated the two germline ends. This CDR3 region has 13 residues. Here the CDR3 reads CASSPSEESPLHF. The DNA of the CDR3 is TGTGCCAGCAGTCCCTCGGAGGAGTCACCCCTCCACTTT.

This chain connects TRBV19 to TRBJ2-3; the D is unclear. Trimming cost V 5 bases and J 5 bases, with 8 bases left between them. Germline CDR1 reads LNHDA; CDR2 reads SQIVND (reference sequence). The CDR3 contains 12 residues. The CDR3 region is CASSEFGDTQYF. CDR3 coding DNA: TGTGCCAGTAGTGAGTTCGGAGATACGCAGTATTTT. The full variable domain, in which reference TRBV19 and TRBJ2-3 provide the parts outside the CDR3, is DGGITQSPKYLFRKEGQNVTLSCEQNLNHDAMYWYRQDPGQGLRLIYYSQIVNDFQKGDIAEGYSVSREKKESFPLTVTSAQKNPTAFYLCASSEFGDTQYFGPGTRLTVL.

This clone was seen a single time. This chain connects TRBV6-5 to TRBJ1-2, with TRBD1 matching 9 bases. This CDR3 is 15 amino acids long. The germline CDR1 and CDR2 sequences are MNHEY and SVGAGI. The V gene end was trimmed by 7 bases and the J gene end by 7 bases; junction bases not matched to a gene: 13. CDR3 in DNA: TGTGCCAGCACCAGGGGACAGGGCCCTTTTTCTGGCTACACCTTC. Translated, it gives CASTRGQGPFSGYTF.

The V call is TRBV19, the J call TRBJ2-1, with TRBD2 matching 9 bases. Germline V lookup: CDR1 LNHDA, CDR2 SQIVND (reference sequence). V shed 8 bases and J 0 bases; nucleotides not matched to a gene: 5. This CDR3 region has 15 residues. The CDR3, as DNA: TGTGCCAGTCGCGCTAGCGGGGCCTCCTACAATGAGCAGTTCTTC. Translation: CASRASGASYNEQFF.

This rearrangement joins TRBV9 to TRBJ2-5; a weak D match, TRBD2 (6 bases). Germline CDR1 and CDR2: SGDLS and YYNGEE. This CDR3 has 14 residues. Trimming pared 3 bases from V and 5 bases from J, leaving 14 bases between. The CDR3 loop is CASSDRGLGETQYF. CDR3 coding DNA: TGTGCCAGCAGCGATCGGGGACTTGGGGAGACCCAGTACTTC.

The chain links TRBV7-2 to TRBJ2-1, with TRBD2 identical over 8 bases. Germline V gives CDR1 SGHTA, CDR2 FQGNSA. The V segment lost 5 bases and the J segment 8 bases; nucleotides outside the gene matches: 8. The CDR3 is made up of 14 amino acids. CDR3 protein: CASSRGTRGHEQFF. As DNA, the CDR3 is TGTGCCAGCAGCCGAGGGACTAGGGGTCATGAGCAGTTCTTC.

This rearrangement joins TRBV7-3 to TRBJ2-3; D is ambiguous. V dropped 4 bases and J dropped 4 bases, with 12 bases sitting between them. Germline V gives CDR1 SGHTA, CDR2 FQGTGA. The CDR3 is 14 amino acids. Here the CDR3 reads CASSSTPGPDTQYF. In DNA, the CDR3 is TGTGCCAGCAGCTCGACCCCAGGTCCAGATACGCAGTATTTT.

This clone was seen only once. This chain uses TRBV7-2 with TRBJ2-3; unclear D gene. The CDR3 length is 11 residues. V dropped 6 bases and J dropped 5 bases, with 6 bases sitting between them. The germline V gene encodes CDR1 SGHTA and CDR2 FQGNSA. CDR3 loop: CASRVGDTQYF. CDR3 coding DNA: TGTGCCAGCAGAGTCGGAGATACGCAGTATTTT.

J is TRBJ2-3 and V is TRBV7-6; D gene ambiguous. Between the trimmed V and J ends, which lost 1 base and 1 base, there was a span of 15 bases. The CDR3 is 17 amino acids. Germline V CDR1 and CDR2: SGHVS, FNYEAQ. DNA of the CDR3: TGTGCCAGCAGCTTAGTCGCCGGTGGTCAGGGCACAGATACGCAGTATTTT. Translation gives CASSLVAGGQGTDTQYF. The whole variable domain, remainder taken from reference TRBV7-6 and TRBJ2-3, is GAGVSQSPRYKVTKRGQDVALRCDPISGHVSLYWYRQALGQGPEFLTYFNYEAQQDKSGLPNDRFSAERPEGSISTLTIQRTEQRDSAMYRCASSLVAGGQGTDTQYFGPGTRLTVL.

This chain joins TRBV4-1 and TRBJ2-1; 7 bases align to TRBD2. This CDR3 spans 19 amino acids. Unmatched junction bases numbered 12, after V lost 0 bases and J lost 1 base. Per germline, CDR1 MGHRA and CDR2 YSYEKL. The CDR3 sequence: CASSQDLSRGGISYNEQFF. CDR3 DNA: TGCGCCAGCAGCCAAGATCTTTCGCGGGGAGGGATATCCTACAATGAGCAGTTCTTC.

The V call is TRBV28, the J call TRBJ2-6; 7 bases are shared with TRBD1. The CDR3 loop spans 17 amino acids. Trimming removed 4 bases from V and 0 bases from J; junction bases left unmatched: 6. From germline, CDR1 is MDHEN and CDR2 SYDVKM. CDR3 amino acids: CASSSPGQYSGANVLTF. The DNA for the CDR3 is TGTGCCAGCAGTTCTCCGGGACAGTACTCTGGGGCCAACGTCCTGACTTTC.

The CDR3 DNA reads TGTGCCAGCAGTACAGCGGCTAGCACAGATACGCAGTATTTT. This gives the protein CASSTAASTDTQYF. The chain recombines TRBV27 with TRBJ2-3, with D possibly being TRBD2 (5 bases). Trimming left V 5 bases short and J 0 bases short, with 9 bases between. The CDR3 contains 14 residues. CDR1 and CDR2 (germline): MNHEY, SMNVEV (reference sequence).